This T cell receptor (beta chain) was documented in a study of cytomegalovirus exposure and HLA in healthy donors. Trimming shortened V by 8 bases and J by 4 bases, and 15 bases separated the two germline ends. CDR3 length: 14 amino acids. The germline CDR1 and CDR2 sequences are ENHRY and SYGVKD. Primers included in the PCR were 60 Vbeta and 13 Jbeta primers. Clones were read by immunoSEQ multiplex PCR, and TCRdb kept only the in-frame ones, dropping some. Counted here are approximately 150,000 clones, approximately 81% occurring once; the ten biggest clones make up 2.5% to 3%. The sample comprised PBMCs. This chain joins TRBV10-3 and TRBJ2-1, with D possibly being TRBD2 (5 bases). The source of this sequence is a man aged 30 to 45 in good health and CMV-seropositive. The CDR3, as DNA: TGTGCCATCGGTATGCGGGTGAATTACAATGAGCAGTTCTTC. Its protein product is CAIGMRVNYNEQFF.